These 26 T cell receptor beta chains came from one sample sequenced in a study of Ad26.COV2.S vaccination and SARS-CoV-2 variants. Assay: immunoSEQ multiplex PCR; the TCRdb copy retains only in-frame clones and omits some. The sample has fewer than 400,000 clones, around 91% seen once. Treatment indicated: over 15 received Ad26.COV2.S at low or high dose, single or two shots; five or six received placebo; per-sample allocation not given. Sampling occurred on day 63 after the first vaccine or placebo injection. Specimen: peripheral blood, collected in a trial of Ad26.COV2.S vaccine versus placebo. Receptors were obtained from a person between 18 and 59 years old who received the Ad26.COV2.S COVID-19 vaccine or a placebo.

The J gene is TRBJ2-5, the V gene TRBV7-3, with a tentative D call TRBD1 (6 bases). Per the germline V gene, CDR1 is SGHTA and CDR2 is FQGTGA. Trimming removed 3 bases from V and 5 bases from J, with 10 bases in between. This CDR3 has 13 amino acids. This chain's CDR3 is CASSLGAGETQYF. CDR3 nucleotide sequence: TGTGCCAGCAGCTTGGGGGCAGGGGAGACCCAGTACTTC.

The J gene is TRBJ1-5, the V gene TRBV19, with D unresolved. Germline-derived CDR1 and CDR2 are LNHDA and SQIVND (reference sequence). This CDR3 has 16 residues. Trimming took off 4 bases at V and 2 bases at J, with 15 bases between the two ends. The CDR3 spells CASSTSPGMGNQPQHF. The CDR3 bases are TGTGCCAGTAGTACCTCTCCGGGCATGGGCAATCAGCCCCAGCATTTT.

The V gene is TRBV27, the J gene TRBJ2-3; TRBD1 is a possible D gene (6 bases). This CDR3 region has 14 residues. Germline-derived CDR1 and CDR2 are MNHEY and SMNVEV (reference sequence). Trimming left V 3 bases short and J 2 bases short, with 9 bases between. The CDR3, as DNA: TGTGCCAGCAGTTTGGGGGCGTCCACAGATACGCAGTATTTT. It codes for CASSLGASTDTQYF.

Only one count was recorded for this clone. This rearrangement joins TRBV10-3 to TRBJ2-3; D perhaps matches TRBD2 (5 bases). V gave up 2 bases and J gave up 1 base, with 13 bases separating them. CDR3 length: 16 amino acids. The germline CDR1 and CDR2 sequences are ENHRY and SYGVKD. The CDR3 DNA reads as TGTGCCATCAGTGAGCCAGCGGCAGAGGGCACAGATACGCAGTATTTT. Protein sequence: CAISEPAAEGTDTQYF.

The genes are TRBV7-9 and TRBJ1-5; D gene unclear. CDR3 size: 13 residues. V shed 1 base and J shed 7 bases, with 8 bases lying between them. CDR1 SEHNR and CDR2 FQNEAQ come from the germline V gene (reference sequence). CDR3 DNA sequence: TGTGCCAGCAGCTTAGGAGGGAGCCAGCCCCAGCATTTT. Encoded protein: CASSLGGSQPQHF. Full variable domain (rest looked up from reference TRBV7-9 and TRBJ1-5): DTGVSQNPRHKITKRGQNVTFRCDPISEHNRLYWYRQTLGQGPEFLTYFQNEAQLEKSRLLSDRFSAERPKGSFSTLEIQRTEQGDSAMYLCASSLGGSQPQHFGDGTRLSIL.

CDR3 protein: CATSRRVRKDNQPQHF. The CDR3, as DNA: TGTGCCACCAGCAGACGGGTGCGGAAAGACAATCAGCCCCAGCATTTT. The chain employs TRBV15 and TRBJ1-5, with D hard to call. CDR1 LNHNV and CDR2 YYDKDF come from the germline V gene (reference sequence). Trimming took 2 bases from V and 3 from J, leaving 14 bases between them. This CDR3 contains 16 residues. Complete variable domain (other parts from reference TRBV15 and TRBJ1-5): DAMVIQNPRYQVTQFGKPVTLSCSQTLNHNVMYWYQQKSSQAPKLLFHYYDKDFNNEADTPDNFQSRRPNTSFCFLDIRSPGLGDTAMYLCATSRRVRKDNQPQHFGDGTRLSIL.

V gene TRBV5-6 combines with J gene TRBJ2-3; perhaps TRBD1 as D (6 bases). Trimming removed 0 bases from V and 6 bases from J, with 14 bases in between. CDR1 and CDR2 (germline): SGHDT, YYEEEE. The CDR3 has 15 amino acids. The CDR3 region is CASSLDRAVWDTQYF. The DNA of the CDR3 is TGTGCCAGCAGCTTGGACAGGGCAGTGTGGGATACGCAGTATTTT.

The J gene is TRBJ2-5, the V gene TRBV3-1 (or the pseudogene TRBV3-2); 8 bases fit TRBD2. There are 17 residues in the CDR3. J gave up 1 base and V 4 bases, and 11 bases lay outside the gene matches. Germline V lookup: CDR1 LGHDT, CDR2 YNNKEL (reference sequence). DNA of the CDR3: TGTGCCAGCAGCCGTCGGATAGCGGGAACCTCCCAAGAGACCCAGTACTTC. Amino acids: CASSRRIAGTSQETQYF.

The chain joins TRBV28 to TRBJ1-2; D remains unclear. V lost 2 bases and J lost 8, with 6 bases in between. Germline-derived CDR1 and CDR2 are MDHEN and SYDVKM. The CDR3 runs 11 residues. The CDR3 nucleotides are TGTGCCAGCAGTTTAGGTATCGGCTACACCTTC. Residues: CASSLGIGYTF.

The chain employs TRBV3-1 (or the pseudogene TRBV3-2) and TRBJ1-4, with 7 bases that match TRBD1. This CDR3 spans 12 amino acids. V lost 7 bases and J lost 12; bases outside the gene matches: 8. Germline loops: CDR1 LGHDT, CDR2 YNNKEL (reference sequence). The CDR3 spells CASTLPGGELFF. The CDR3 DNA follows: TGTGCCAGCACCCTCCCAGGGGGGGAACTGTTTTTT.

The rearrangement uses TRBV6-5 and TRBJ1-1, with D possibly matching TRBD1 (5 bases). V lost 6 bases to trimming and J lost 1 base, with 12 bases between them. Germline lookup yields CDR1 MNHEY and CDR2 SVGAGI. The CDR3 totals 14 residues. The CDR3 loop reads CASSPWDGNTEAFF. CDR3 sequence (DNA): TGTGCCAGCAGCCCCTGGGACGGGAACACTGAAGCTTTCTTT.

The chain recombines TRBV5-6 with TRBJ2-7; D unresolved. This CDR3 has 11 residues. The V gene lost 4 bases and the J gene lost 7 bases, with 9 bases spanning the gap. CDR1 SGHDT and CDR2 YYEEEE come from the germline V gene. CDR3 DNA sequence: TGTGCCAGCAGCCGCATGAGGGAGCAGTACTTC. Amino acids: CASSRMREQYF.

The chain uses TRBV19 and TRBJ2-7; 10 nucleotides match TRBD2. There are 15 residues in the CDR3. Trimming took 8 bases from V and 4 from J; bases not matched to a gene: 11. Germline V gives CDR1 LNHDA, CDR2 SQIVND (reference sequence). The CDR3 here is CASAQDLAGVYEQYF. The CDR3 DNA sequence: TGTGCCAGTGCCCAGGATCTAGCGGGAGTGTACGAGCAGTACTTC.

This chain uses TRBV5-5 with TRBJ2-7; the match to TRBD1 covers 10 bases. V shed 2 bases, J shed 6 bases, and the junction held 2 bases outside the gene matches. The CDR3 spans 13 residues. CDR1 and CDR2 from the germline V gene are SGHKS and YYEKEE (reference sequence). CDR3 in amino acids: CASSFGTGVEQYF. CDR3 nucleotide sequence: TGTGCCAGCAGCTTCGGGACAGGGGTCGAGCAGTACTTC.

The chain is built from TRBV7-6 and TRBJ2-7; 9 nucleotides line up with TRBD1. V was pared by 5 bases and J by 4 bases, with 15 bases of the junction left unmatched. CDR1 and CDR2 from the germline V gene are SGHVS and FNYEAQ. The CDR3 is 17 amino acids. CDR3: CASSRRAPGQGTYEQYF. The DNA of the CDR3 is TGTGCCAGCAGCCGAAGAGCTCCGGGACAGGGAACTTACGAGCAGTACTTC.

The CDR3 region has the DNA TGTGCCAGTAAGGGTCGGGGGAGTAAGGATTCACCCCTCCACTTT. Encoded protein: CASKGRGSKDSPLHF. The chain recombines TRBV19 with TRBJ1-6; a possible D gene is TRBD1 (5 bases). This CDR3 contains 15 residues. The V gene's germline CDR1 is LNHDA and CDR2 SQIVND (reference sequence). V dropped 7 bases and J dropped 8 bases, with 18 bases sitting between them.

The V and J genes are TRBV11-2 and TRBJ2-1; TRBD2 matches 8 bases. Losses at the gene ends were 0 bases for V and 3 bases for J; bases not matched to a gene: 10. Germline assignment: CDR1 SGHAT and CDR2 FQNNGV. There are 18 residues in the CDR3. The CDR3 sequence is CASSLDHTGTSYYNEQFF. The CDR3 region has the DNA TGTGCCAGCAGCTTAGATCATACCGGGACTAGTTACTACAATGAGCAGTTCTTC.

V gene TRBV2 combines with J gene TRBJ2-5; 11 bases match TRBD2. CDR3 size: 15 residues. Germline-derived CDR1 and CDR2 are SNHLY and FYNNEI. J gave up 4 bases and V 3 bases, and 4 bases lay outside the gene matches. The CDR3 DNA reads TGTGCCAGCAGTGACCTAGCGGGAGGAGTAGAGACCCAGTACTTC. Translation: CASSDLAGGVETQYF.

The chain links TRBV15 to TRBJ2-5; D possibly corresponds to TRBD2 (6 bases). CDR1 is LNHNV, CDR2 YYDKDF, per germline (reference sequence). This CDR3 region has 14 residues. V was cut by 4 bases and J by 4 bases, with 13 bases left in between. CDR3 sequence reads: CATSTVGGGETQYF. The CDR3 DNA is TGTGCCACCAGCACGGTGGGGGGAGGAGAGACCCAGTACTTC.

The gene calls are TRBV12-3 or TRBV12-4 and TRBJ1-5; D is ambiguous. Trimming removed 1 base from V and 5 bases from J, with 6 bases in between. The CDR3 length is 13 residues. CDR3 region: CASSLGPYQPQHF. The CDR3 DNA reads TGTGCCAGCAGTTTAGGTCCATATCAGCCCCAGCATTTT.

This clone was found once. The chain joins TRBV12-3 or TRBV12-4 to TRBJ1-3, with 7 bases matching TRBD1. CDR3 length: 13 amino acids. V shed 8 bases, J shed 0 bases, and the junction held 1 base outside the gene matches. CDR3 amino acids: CASGQASGNTIYF. CDR3 DNA sequence: TGTGCCAGCGGACAGGCCTCTGGAAACACCATATATTTT.

The chain joins TRBV6-1 to TRBJ1-5; D remains ambiguous. CDR1 is MNHNS and CDR2 is SASEGT in the germline V gene. The length of the CDR3 is 13 residues. The V and J ends lost 2 bases and 4 bases respectively, with 6 bases between them. In DNA, the CDR3 is TGTGCCAGCAGTGAACTGGAGAATCAGCCCCAGCATTTT. Amino acid sequence: CASSELENQPQHF.

The rearrangement joins TRBV2 to TRBJ1-2, with TRBD1 as a possible D gene (5 bases). CDR1 SNHLY and CDR2 FYNNEI come from the germline V gene. Trimming removed 7 bases at V and 4 bases at J, with 10 bases between. The CDR3 sequence is 12 residues long. CDR3 sequence (DNA): TGTGCCAGCACGGGAGACAGCTATGGCTACACCTTC. Encoded protein: CASTGDSYGYTF.

V usage is TRBV5-1 and J usage is TRBJ2-7, with D uncertain. Germline CDR1 reads SGHRS; CDR2 reads YFSETQ. The V end lost 0 bases, the J end lost 0 bases, and 7 bases lay between the germline ends. The CDR3 has 14 residues. The CDR3 nucleotides are TGCGCCAGCAGCTTGGCTCCTGACTCCTACGAGCAGTACTTC. It yields the protein CASSLAPDSYEQYF.

Comments on this clone: An end of the junction does not agree with germline; a read error may underlie this. The chain employs TRBV27 and TRBJ1-2; D is undetermined. Looked up from germline, CDR1 is MNHEY and CDR2 is SMNVEV (reference sequence). This CDR3 region has 14 residues. The CDR3 bases are TGTGCCAGCAGTTTAAGCCCACCTGGGCAAGGTGTCAGCTTC. Translating it yields CASSLSPPGQGVSF.

The gene calls are TRBV30 and TRBJ2-1; D remains ambiguous. V was trimmed by 4 bases and J by 15 bases, leaving 16 bases between them. The germline CDR1 and CDR2 sequences are GTSNPN and SVGIG (reference sequence). This CDR3 has 11 amino acids. CDR3 residues: CAWKPEFVLFF. In DNA form, the CDR3 reads TGTGCCTGGAAGCCAGAATTTGTCCTGTTCTTC. The full variable domain, its missing parts supplied by reference TRBV30 and TRBJ2-1, is SQTIHQWPATLVQPVGSPLSLECTVEGTSNPNLYWYRQAAGRGLQLLFYSVGIGQISSEVPQNLSASRPQDRQFILSSKKLLLSDSGFYLCAWKPEFVLFFGPGTRLTVL.